This TCR beta chain was sequenced in a study of spatial heterogeneity in lung cancer. Only a few counts were recorded for this clonotype. The time point was: sample taken at primary tumor resection. Tumor, nontumor lung or frozen PBMC supplied whole RNA, sequenced without sorting. Unique molecular identifiers, one per molecule, were present on every TCR cDNA molecule. TCRdb reprocessed the 5' RACE reads via MiXCR and lists one record per CDR3 protein. The table has some 85,000 distinct CDR3 sequences, around 21% seen once. Trimming removed 4 bases from V and 0 bases from J, with 9 bases in between. Germline-derived CDR1 and CDR2 are SGHVS and FQNEAQ. This CDR3 comprises 14 residues.

The TCR originated in a male donor with early-stage non-small cell lung cancer. This sample comprised PBMCs, obtained at surgery. This chain links TRBV7-8 with TRBJ2-5; D unresolved. CDR3 in DNA: TGTGCCAGCAGCTCAGGACCGAACCAAGAGACCCAGTACTTC. Translated: CASSSGPNQETQYF. Filled out from reference TRBV7-8 and TRBJ2-5, the complete variable domain reads GAGVSQSPRYKVAKRGQDVALRCDPISGHVSLFWYQQALGQGPEFLTYFQNEAQLDKSGLPSDRFFAERPEGSVSTLKIQRTQQEDSAVYLCASSSGPNQETQYFGPGTRLLVL.